This T cell receptor beta chain was captured by sequencing in a study of beta chain features in type 1 diabetes. Looking at the study overall: Examined across all samples were almost 110 million sorted cells.

Findings and caveats of the study: Patients' naive, central memory and regulatory TCRB repertoires appeared more alike than those of healthy donors. Type 1 diabetes patients had VDJ junctions that carried fewer insertions and more deletions.

Every isolated RNA sample was fully reverse transcribed, so sequencing captured expressed TCRB transcripts. Using immunoSEQ multiplex PCR, the repertoire was profiled, and TCRdb retains in-frame clones only, with some absent. The sample has some 230,000 clones; 9.6% are singletons. This clone was picked up many times. No antigen is known for it. With V trimmed by 3 bases and J by 5 bases, 2 bases remained unmatched. This CDR3 is 13 amino acids long. CDR1 is KGHSH and CDR2 is LQKENI in the germline V gene. What was sequenced was naive CD4+ T cells from blood. The sequence was collected from a woman aged 18-29 years in good health. The V call is TRBV18, the J call TRBJ1-1, with 8 bases that match TRBD1. In DNA, the CDR3 is TGTGCCAGCTCACCCCGGACAGGGACTGAAGCTTTCTTT. The encoded protein is CASSPRTGTEAFF.